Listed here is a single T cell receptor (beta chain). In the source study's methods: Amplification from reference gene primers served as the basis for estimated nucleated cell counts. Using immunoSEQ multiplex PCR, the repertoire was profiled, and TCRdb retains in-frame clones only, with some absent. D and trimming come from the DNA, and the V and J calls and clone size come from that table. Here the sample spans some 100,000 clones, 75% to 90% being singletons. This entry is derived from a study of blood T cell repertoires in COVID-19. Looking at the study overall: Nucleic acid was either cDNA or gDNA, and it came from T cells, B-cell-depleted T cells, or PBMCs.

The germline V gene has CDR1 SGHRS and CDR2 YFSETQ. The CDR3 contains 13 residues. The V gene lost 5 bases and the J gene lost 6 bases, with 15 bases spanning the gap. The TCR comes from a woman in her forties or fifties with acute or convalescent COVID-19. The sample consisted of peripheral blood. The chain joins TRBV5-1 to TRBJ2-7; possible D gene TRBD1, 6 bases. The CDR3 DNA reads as TGCGCCAGCAGTCCTCCAGGGGTACGCGAGCAGTACTTC. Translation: CASSPPGVREQYF. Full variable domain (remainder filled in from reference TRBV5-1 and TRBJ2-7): KAGVTQTPRYLIKTRGQQVTLSCSPISGHRSVSWYQQTPGQGLQFLFEYFSETQRNKGNFPGRFSGRQFSNSRSEMNVSTLELGDSALYLCASSPPGVREQYFGPGTRLTVT.